This is a list of T cell receptor beta chains from one sample in a study of cytomegalovirus exposure and HLA in healthy donors. TCRdb's copy holds only in-frame clones and misses some; the assay was immunoSEQ multiplex PCR. The table has 120,000 or so clones, roughly 75% seen once; the top ten hold 0.95% to 1.5%. Input material: PBMCs. Source of these receptors: a female donor in good health and CMV-seronegative. The CDR3 runs from the conserved cysteine through the conserved F or W. Fields, in order: clone size, V gene, D gene, J gene, CDR3 length, CDR3 DNA, CDR3 protein. The D gene is left open where the match is weak. Clone sizes are given selectively: once, few, many, or a class where the clone is expanded.

>.|TRBV2|.|TRBJ1-5|13
TGTGCCAGCAGGGGAGACAGCAATCAGCCCCAGCATTTT
CASRGDSNQPQHF
>.|TRBV6-5|.|TRBJ1-2|13
TGTGCCAGCAGTTACGCAGGGCTCTATGGCTACACCTTC
CASSYAGLYGYTF
>.|TRBV30|.|TRBJ1-2|16
TGTGCCTGGAGTGTTGGCACCAGGGGCCGTTTCTATGGCTACACCTTC
CAWSVGTRGRFYGYTF
>once|TRBV18|TRBD2|TRBJ2-3|16
TGTGCCAGCTCACCCCCGGATAGCGGGAGTTCAGATACGCAGTATTTT
CASSPPDSGSSDTQYF
>.|TRBV29-1|.|TRBJ2-3|16
TGCAGCGCTAGAGGGTCGAACAGGGCGACAGCGGATACGCAGTATTTT
CSARGSNRATADTQYF
>.|TRBV5-5|.|TRBJ1-1|16
TGTGCCAGCAGCTTGGCTTCAGATTTTTTGCACACTGAAGCTTTCTTT
CASSLASDFLHTEAFF
>.|TRBV5-6|TRBD1|TRBJ1-1|15
TGTGCCAGCAGCTACTACAGGGGGGTGGTCACTGAAGCTTTCTTT
CASSYYRGVVTEAFF
>.|TRBV10-2|TRBD2|TRBJ2-3|13
TGCGCCAGCACGACTAGCGGGCCAGATACGCAGTATTTT
CASTTSGPDTQYF
>.|TRBV6-5|TRBD1|TRBJ1-5|15
TGTGCCAGCAGTCCGGACAGGGGGATCAATCAGCCCCAGCATTTT
CASSPDRGINQPQHF
>.|TRBV18|.|TRBJ2-1|16
TGTGCCAGCTCACCACAGGCACAGGTCTCCTACAATGAGCAGTTCTTC
CASSPQAQVSYNEQFF
>.|TRBV30|.|TRBJ1-5|14
TGTGCCTGGAGTCGCGGCAGGACTAATCAGCCCCAGCATTTT
CAWSRGRTNQPQHF
>.|TRBV5-4|TRBD1|TRBJ1-1|14
TGTGCCAGCAGTTCGGGACAGAGGAACACTGAAGCTTTCTTT
CASSSGQRNTEAFF
>.|TRBV5-1|.|TRBJ2-5|12
TGCGCCAGCAGCATCAGCCAAGAGACCCAGTACTTC
CASSISQETQYF
>.|TRBV30|.|TRBJ1-3|15
TGTGCCTGGAGTGTAGTGAGGGCCTCTGGAAACACCATATATTTT
CAWSVVRASGNTIYF
>.|TRBV4-1|.|TRBJ2-1|16
TGCGCCAGCAGCCAAGTCGCGGGGGCGGGTAACAATGAGCAGTTCTTC
CASSQVAGAGNNEQFF
>once|TRBV9|TRBD2|TRBJ2-1|15
TGTGCCAGCAGCGTTGGGACTAGCGGGGGCCATGAGCAGTTCTTC
CASSVGTSGGHEQFF
>.|TRBV5-1|.|TRBJ2-3|17
TGCGCCAGCAGCAACTGGGACATCCTCCTAAGCACAGATACGCAGTATTTT
CASSNWDILLSTDTQYF
>few|TRBV5-1|.|TRBJ2-7|16
TGCGCCAGCAGCTTGGTCTTGGACACCAGCCAATACGAGCAGTACTTC
CASSLVLDTSQYEQYF
>once|TRBV7-9|TRBD1|TRBJ1-2|15
TGTGCCAGCAGCTTGGGACAGGGGGCGGACTATGGCTACACCTTC
CASSLGQGADYGYTF
>.|TRBV5-1|TRBD2|TRBJ2-1|17
TGCGCCAGCAGCTGGGGGTATGGCGGGGGGGTTGGAAATGAGCAGTTCTTC
CASSWGYGGGVGNEQFF
>.|TRBV7-6|TRBD1|TRBJ1-2|13
TGTGCCAGCAGCTTGGACAGGGGATATGGCTACACCTTC
CASSLDRGYGYTF
>.|TRBV15|.|TRBJ1-2|14
TGTGCCACCAGCAGAGAGTTGACAGAATATGGCTACACCTTC
CATSRELTEYGYTF
>.|TRBV5-1|.|TRBJ1-5|16
TGCGCCAGCAGTCCTGGGCCTGCTGGTAGCAATCAGCCCCAGCATTTT
CASSPGPAGSNQPQHF
>.|TRBV28|.|TRBJ2-7|14
TGTGCCAGCAGAACTAGGCCCGAATATTACGAGCAGTACTTC
CASRTRPEYYEQYF
>.|TRBV9|TRBD2|TRBJ2-3|16
TGTGCCAGCAGCGTAGGTACTAGCGGGGGGGCAGATACGCAGTATTTT
CASSVGTSGGADTQYF
>.|TRBV2|.|TRBJ1-5|13
TGTGCCAGCAGTCCTACCCTACAGGTTTCCCAGCATTTT
CASSPTLQVSQHF
>.|TRBV9|TRBD2|TRBJ2-7|14
TGTGCCAGCAGCGTGAGCGGGGGGGCCGGCGAGCAGTACTTC
CASSVSGGAGEQYF
>once|TRBV10-2|TRBD2|TRBJ2-2|15
TGCGCCAGCAGGGATAGCGGGAGATCTGGCGGGGAGCTGTTTTTT
CASRDSGRSGGELFF
>.|TRBV11-2|TRBD1|TRBJ2-7|14
TGTGCCAGCAGGGGCGGACAGGGGGCGGACGAGCAGTACTTC
CASRGGQGADEQYF
>.|TRBV7-3|TRBD1|TRBJ1-1|13
TGTGCCAGCAGCGTCACAGGGGGGACTGAAGCTTTCTTT
CASSVTGGTEAFF
>.|TRBV18|.|TRBJ2-3|12
TGTGCCAGCTCACCACAGAGGGATACGCAGTATTTT
CASSPQRDTQYF
>.|TRBV5-8|TRBD1|TRBJ2-7|13
TGTGCCAGCAGCTTGGGACAGGGCCGCGAGCAGTACTTC
CASSLGQGREQYF
>.|TRBV30|TRBD1|TRBJ2-7|12
TGTGCCGGGGACAGGGGTGATTCCGAGCAGTACTTC
CAGDRGDSEQYF
>.|TRBV19|TRBD1|TRBJ1-2|17
TGTGCCAGTAGGCCGGGGACAGGGGGAGGAGGAGGATCTGGCTACACCTTC
CASRPGTGGGGGSGYTF
>.|TRBV28|.|TRBJ1-4|14
TGTGCCAGCACCCCAGGGAGGTTATATGAAAAACTGTTTTTT
CASTPGRLYEKLFF
>.|TRBV7-3|.|TRBJ2-5|14
TGTGCCAGCAGCCCAGACAGGGGAGGGGAGACCCAGTACTTC
CASSPDRGGETQYF
>.|TRBV5-1|.|TRBJ2-3|14
TGCGCCAGCAGCCCGGAGGCCAACACAGATACGCAGTATTTT
CASSPEANTDTQYF
>.|TRBV18|TRBD2|TRBJ2-1|15
TGTGCCAGCTCACCGGGCGGGAGGGAGTACAATGAGCAGTTCTTC
CASSPGGREYNEQFF
>.|TRBV6-5|.|TRBJ1-1|14
TGTGCCAGCAGTTACACAGACGACATGACTGAAGCTTTCTTT
CASSYTDDMTEAFF
>.|TRBV29-1|TRBD1|TRBJ2-7|12
TGCAGCGGTGACAGGGGGGAAAACGAGCAGTACTTC
CSGDRGENEQYF
>.|TRBV5-5|TRBD1|TRBJ1-3|16
TGTGCCAGCAGCTTGGAGCAGGGGGCGCCGGGAAACACCATATATTTT
CASSLEQGAPGNTIYF
>.|TRBV6-6|.|TRBJ2-1|14
TGTGCCAGCAGTCAGGGAGGATCCTACAATGAGCAGTTCTTC
CASSQGGSYNEQFF
>.|TRBV29-1|.|TRBJ2-1|14
TGCAGCGTTGTCACTCCTGAGACTGCATGGGAGCAGTTCTTC
CSVVTPETAWEQFF
>.|TRBV27|.|TRBJ2-7|15
TGTGCCAGCAGTTCCTTAGGGGCCAGCTCCTACGAGCAGTACTTC
CASSSLGASSYEQYF
>.|TRBV7-9|.|TRBJ2-1|13
TGCGCCAGCAGCTCCGGGGTTTACAATGAGCAGTTCTTC
CASSSGVYNEQFF